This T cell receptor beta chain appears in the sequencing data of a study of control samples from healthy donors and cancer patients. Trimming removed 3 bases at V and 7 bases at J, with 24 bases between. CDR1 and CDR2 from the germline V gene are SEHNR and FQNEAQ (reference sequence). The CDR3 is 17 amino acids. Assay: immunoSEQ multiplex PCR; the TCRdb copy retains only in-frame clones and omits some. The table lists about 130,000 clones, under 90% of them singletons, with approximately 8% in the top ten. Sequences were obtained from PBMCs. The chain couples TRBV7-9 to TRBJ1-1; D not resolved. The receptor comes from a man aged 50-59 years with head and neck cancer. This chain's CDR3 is CASSLPTERAPAFEAFF. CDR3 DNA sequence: TGTGCCAGCAGCTTGCCCACAGAACGGGCACCAGCGTTTGAAGCTTTCTTT. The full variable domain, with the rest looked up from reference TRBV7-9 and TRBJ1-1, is DTGVSQNPRHKITKRGQNVTFRCDPISEHNRLYWYRQTLGQGPEFLTYFQNEAQLEKSRLLSDRFSAERPKGSFSTLEIQRTEQGDSAMYLCASSLPTERAPAFEAFFGQGTRLTVV.